Below, 3 T cell receptor beta chains from the same sample are listed, as sequenced in a study of vaccination and CD4 T cells after COVID-19. As to treatment: approximately nine-day PBMC culture with coronavirus spike peptide pools or control peptides (ViraFEST assay). CD4+ T-cell collection from the unexposed donor predated the COVID-19 pandemic (2011-2018). Their recognized antigens are unknown. Scientists ran DNA taken from cultured CD4+ T cells through the Oncomine TCR Beta short-read assay for sequencing. A single record per CDR3 protein comes from TCRdb applying MiXCR to the PCR reads. The sample has approximately 6,700 distinct CDR3 sequences, roughly 50% seen once. Material for sequencing was CD4+ T cells from blood, cultured in vitro. These receptors originate from a human donor in good health.

This clonotype has just a few counts. The rearrangement uses TRBV6-4 and TRBJ2-5; D is possibly TRBD1 (6 bases). CDR3 length: 15 amino acids. V lost 4 bases to trimming and J lost 4 bases, with 16 bases between them. CDR1 is MRHNA and CDR2 is SNTAGT in the germline V gene. The CDR3 loop reads CASSVRGGRGETQYF. For the CDR3, the DNA is TGTGCCAGCAGTGTCAGGGGCGGAAGGGGAGAGACCCAGTACTTC.

The J gene is TRBJ1-6, the V gene TRBV11-2; no firm D call. CDR3 size: 15 residues. The germline V and J ends were trimmed by 0 bases and 9 bases, with 12 bases remaining between them. CDR1 is SGHAT and CDR2 is FQNNGV in the germline V gene. This chain's CDR3 is CASSLDPGAVSPLHF. The CDR3 DNA sequence: TGTGCCAGCAGCTTAGATCCGGGTGCCGTTTCACCCCTCCACTTT.

The rearrangement links TRBV2 to TRBJ2-5; 10 nucleotides line up with TRBD2. The CDR3 is made up of 15 amino acids. V shed 1 base, J shed 5 bases, and the junction held 4 bases outside the gene matches. From germline, CDR1 is SNHLY and CDR2 FYNNEI. The CDR3 loop reads CASSEGSGGPETQYF. In nucleotides, the CDR3 is TGTGCCAGCAGTGAAGGTAGCGGGGGGCCTGAGACCCAGTACTTC.